A selection of T cell receptor beta chains follows, all from one sample in a study of cytomegalovirus exposure and HLA in healthy donors. Produced via immunoSEQ multiplex PCR; TCRdb's table is partial and in-frame only. The table has tens of thousands of clones, 55% to 70% seen once. Sequenced sample: PBMCs. The receptors here all came from a woman aged 50 to 60 in good health and CMV-seropositive. The CDR3 runs from the conserved cysteine through the conserved F or W. The D gene is left open where the match is weak. Size is omitted from some rows. Given values are once, few, many or a class for expanded clones.

clone_size j_call v_call d_call cdr3_nt cdr3_aa
few TRBJ2-7 TRBV9 - TGTGCCAGCAGCGTAGAAGGGGGTGGAATCTACGAGCAGTACTTC CASSVEGGGIYEQYF
- TRBJ1-3 TRBV29-1 TRBD1 TGCAGCGTTTTACAGGGGGCTGCTGGAAACACCATATATTTT CSVLQGAAGNTIYF
- TRBJ2-7 TRBV7-8 TRBD1 TGTGCCAGTAAACTCACAGGGACAGCGCACGAGCAGTACTTC CASKLTGTAHEQYF
- TRBJ1-5 TRBV30 - TGTGCCTGGGGGGCGGAATTTGGCAATCAGCCCCAGCATTTT CAWGAEFGNQPQHF
- TRBJ1-5 TRBV10-3 - TGTGCCATCAGTGAGATGCAGGGTAATCAGCCCCAGCATTTT CAISEMQGNQPQHF
- TRBJ2-2 TRBV4-3 - TGCGCCAGCAGCCATGGACGGGGTGCCGGGGAGCTGTTTTTT CASSHGRGAGELFF
- TRBJ1-3 TRBV6-1 - TGTGCCAGCAGTGAAGCGGCCTCTGGAAACACCATATATTTT CASSEAASGNTIYF
- TRBJ1-2 TRBV4-2 TRBD1 TGTGCCAGCAGCCAAGACATTCAGGACAGGGGGTATGATGGCTACACCTTC CASSQDIQDRGYDGYTF
- TRBJ2-7 TRBV9 - TGTGCCAGCAGCATAAAGGACAACTCCTACGAGCAGTACTTC CASSIKDNSYEQYF
- TRBJ2-2 TRBV28 - TGTGCCAGCAGTGAGTCTACAGGGTGGCGGCCCACCGGGGAGCTGTTTTTT CASSESTGWRPTGELFF
- TRBJ1-4 TRBV2 - TGTGCCAGCAGTGATTTTGGCGAAAAACTGTTTTTT CASSDFGEKLFF
- TRBJ2-7 TRBV6-4 - TGTGCCAGCAGTGTAAACCGGGACACCTACGAGCAGTACTTC CASSVNRDTYEQYF
- TRBJ1-4 TRBV7-2 TRBD1 TGTGCCAGCAGCTTGACAGGGACTAATGAAAAACTGTTTTTT CASSLTGTNEKLFF
- TRBJ1-5 TRBV19 TRBD1 TGTGCCAGTTCGACAGGGTCGTTATGGCAGCCCCAGCATTTT CASSTGSLWQPQHF